What follows are 17 T cell receptor beta chains derived from one specimen sequenced in a study of T cell repertoires in cytomegalovirus infection. Each CDR3 protein gets one entry after TCRdb re-called the reads with MiXCR. The sample lists around 740,000 distinct CDR3 sequences, roughly 36% seen once, with under 3% in the top ten. The material sequenced was PBMCs. Receptors originate from a human donor in good health (CMV status not recorded). Some clones in this sample may be carry-over from other donors' samples.

The table lists this clonotype with a few counts. The chain joins TRBV12-3 or TRBV12-4 to TRBJ1-3; 7 positions agree with TRBD1. J gave up 2 bases and V 5 bases, and 6 bases lay outside the gene matches. CDR3 length equals 15 residues. The CDR3 region has the DNA TGTGCCAGCAGTCCGGAGACAGGGACTGGAAACACCATATATTTT. Its protein product is CASSPETGTGNTIYF.

The genes are TRBV29-1 and TRBJ1-3; perhaps TRBD1 as D (6 bases). Trimming removed 6 bases at V and 0 bases at J, with 15 bases between. Germline V lookup: CDR1 SQVTM, CDR2 ANQGSEA. The CDR3 runs to 15 residues. CDR3 in DNA: TGCAGCGTCCAGCACGGGGGCGGCTCTGGAAACACCATATATTTT. Its protein product is CSVQHGGGSGNTIYF.

As regards this clonotype: Sequence at one end of the junction differs from germline and may be a read error. The chain links TRBV25-1 to TRBJ2-7; TRBD1 matches at 10 bases. CDR3 size: 12 residues. Germline CDR1 reads MGHDK; CDR2 reads SYGVNS. The CDR3 coding sequence is TGCAGTGCGGGACAGGGGACCTACGAGCAGTACTTC. Translation gives CSAGQGTYEQYF.

This sequence joins TRBV7-2 and TRBJ1-5; weak D call: TRBD1 (6 bases). This CDR3 has 15 amino acids. Trimming pared 6 bases from V and 2 bases from J, leaving 14 bases between. Germline lookup yields CDR1 SGHTA and CDR2 FQGNSA. For the CDR3, the DNA is TGTGCCAGCAGGTTTTCACAGGGTGGCAATCAGCCCCAGCATTTT. Its protein product is CASRFSQGGNQPQHF.

This clonotype was observed a few times. The CDR3 spells CASSNTGQGAAQPQHF. CDR3 nucleotide sequence: TGTGCCAGCAGCAATACCGGACAGGGAGCTGCTCAGCCCCAGCATTTT. The chain combines TRBV3-1 with TRBJ1-5; TRBD1 aligns across 8 bases. This CDR3 is 16 amino acids long. J was trimmed by 6 bases and V by 5 bases; bases with no gene match: 12. Per germline, CDR1 LGHDT and CDR2 YNNKEL (reference sequence).

The chain links TRBV2 to TRBJ1-2, with TRBD1 as a possible D gene (6 bases). The CDR3 length is 15 residues. CDR1 and CDR2 from the germline V gene are SNHLY and FYNNEI. V lost 8 bases and J 6 bases, leaving 22 bases between the germline ends. The DNA for the CDR3 is TGTGCCAGCCTTAGGACCGGGACACGGGTTGATGGCTACACCTTC. Its translation: CASLRTGTRVDGYTF. The full variable domain, rest sourced from reference TRBV2 and TRBJ1-2, is EPEVTQTPSHQVTQMGQEVILRCVPISNHLYFYWYRQILGQKVEFLVSFYNNEISEKSEIFDDQFSVERPDGSNFTLKIRSTKLEDSAMYFCASLRTGTRVDGYTFGSGTRLTVV.

The chain employs TRBV6-6 and TRBJ1-1, with no clear D. The CDR3 runs to 12 residues. V shed 6 bases and J shed 6 bases, with 11 bases lying between them. Per germline, CDR1 MNHNY and CDR2 SVGAGI (reference sequence). CDR3 coding DNA: TGTGCCAGCAGCTCGAACAGACCTGAAGCTTTCTTT. Translated: CASSSNRPEAFF.

This clonotype was counted a few times. The CDR3 loop reads CASSSDRFLTGELFF. CDR3 sequence (DNA): TGTGCCAGCAGTTCCGACAGGTTTCTTACCGGGGAGCTGTTTTTT. V usage is TRBV6-2 or TRBV6-3 and J usage is TRBJ2-2, with a tentative D call TRBD1 (6 bases). Trimming shortened V by 4 bases and J by 5 bases, and 14 bases separated the two germline ends. Germline V gene lookup returns CDR1 MNHEY and CDR2 SVGEGT. This CDR3 comprises 15 residues.

J is TRBJ1-3 and V is TRBV12-3 or TRBV12-4; 9 bases align to TRBD1. There are 16 residues in the CDR3. V lost 6 bases and J lost 5; bases outside the gene matches: 11. CDR3 loop: CASRGVGQGRRNTIYF. In DNA form, the CDR3 reads TGTGCCAGCAGGGGGGTCGGACAGGGGAGAAGAAACACCATATATTTT.

With regard to this clonotype: A read error may produce the germline difference seen at one junction end. The chain uses TRBV7-3 and TRBJ2-1; 10 nucleotides agree with TRBD1. CDR3 length: 15 amino acids. In germline, CDR1 is SGHTA, CDR2 FQGTGA. The CDR3 sequence is CDSSPGQGPHNEQFF. The CDR3 DNA reads as TGTGACAGCAGCCCGGGACAGGGGCCCCACAATGAGCAGTTCTTC.

The gene calls are TRBV28 and TRBJ1-5, with unresolved D. The CDR3 runs to 16 residues. The V end lost 4 bases, the J end lost 2 bases, and 15 bases lay between the germline ends. Germline CDR1 reads MDHEN; CDR2 reads SYDVKM. DNA of the CDR3: TGTGCCAGCAGTTCGCGGACCGTTAGGGGCAATCAGCCCCAGCATTTT. Its translation: CASSSRTVRGNQPQHF.

This clonotype was seen a handful of times. V usage is TRBV18 and J usage is TRBJ1-5; 11 bases match TRBD1. This CDR3 comprises 16 residues. Germline loops: CDR1 KGHSH, CDR2 LQKENI. The V gene end was trimmed by 3 bases and the J gene end by 3 bases; junction bases not matched to a gene: 4. CDR3 loop: CASSPGDRGNNQPQHF. As DNA, the CDR3 is TGTGCCAGCTCACCCGGGGACAGGGGGAACAATCAGCCCCAGCATTTT.

This clonotype has a handful of counts. The rearrangement uses TRBV7-9 and TRBJ1-2; D gene uncertain. CDR1 and CDR2 from the germline V gene are SEHNR and FQNEAQ (reference sequence). This CDR3 has 14 residues. Trimming removed 5 bases at V and 6 bases at J, with 16 bases between. The CDR3 bases are TGTGCCAGCAGCGCCCAAGCGACTCCAGATGGCTACACCTTC. It specifies CASSAQATPDGYTF.

This clonotype was seen a single time. This likely comes from a read error, as the CDR3 has no conserved phenylalanine or tryptophan at its end. The chain combines TRBV10-3 with TRBJ2-1, with 11 positions matching TRBD2. The CDR3 has 17 amino acids. Germline lookup yields CDR1 ENHRY and CDR2 SYGVKD. Trimming removed 4 bases from V and 6 bases from J; junction bases left unmatched: 11. In DNA form, the CDR3 reads TGTGCCATCAGTGGGTCATTGACTAGCGGGATCGTCAATGAGCAGTTCCTC. This codes for CAISGSLTSGIVNEQFL.

The rearrangement joins TRBV9 to TRBJ1-1; D ambiguous. With 2 bases removed from V and 8 bases from J, the gap between germline ends came to 10 bases. This CDR3 has 12 residues. Germline loops: CDR1 SGDLS, CDR2 YYNGEE. The CDR3 coding sequence is TGTGCCAGCAGCGTGGGGTCAGCCGAAGCTTTCTTT. Translating it yields CASSVGSAEAFF.

Only a few counts were recorded for this clonotype. This chain links TRBV7-9 with TRBJ2-6; D is possibly TRBD1 or TRBD2 (5 bases each). Germline values: CDR1 SEHNR, CDR2 FQNEAQ (reference sequence). The germline V and J ends were trimmed by 6 bases and 1 base, with 22 bases remaining between them. The CDR3 runs to 19 residues. The CDR3 region has the DNA TGTGCCAGCAGAGATCCTGGGACGTCGGTCCTTTCTGGGGCCAACGTCCTGACTTTC. Translating it yields CASRDPGTSVLSGANVLTF. The variable domain in full, with the rest retrieved from reference TRBV7-9 and TRBJ2-6, is DTGVSQNPRHKITKRGQNVTFRCDPISEHNRLYWYRQTLGQGPEFLTYFQNEAQLEKSRLLSDRFSAERPKGSFSTLEIQRTEQGDSAMYLCASRDPGTSVLSGANVLTFGAGSRLTVL.

This clonotype was picked up a small number of times. This rearrangement joins TRBV12-3 or TRBV12-4 to TRBJ2-1, with 11 bases matching TRBD2. The junction had 3 bases not matched to a gene; V was cut back by 8 bases and J by 0 bases. The CDR3 is 15 residues long. The CDR3 sequence: CASDSGRGSYNEQFF. The CDR3 coding sequence is TGTGCCAGCGATAGCGGGAGGGGCTCCTACAATGAGCAGTTCTTC.